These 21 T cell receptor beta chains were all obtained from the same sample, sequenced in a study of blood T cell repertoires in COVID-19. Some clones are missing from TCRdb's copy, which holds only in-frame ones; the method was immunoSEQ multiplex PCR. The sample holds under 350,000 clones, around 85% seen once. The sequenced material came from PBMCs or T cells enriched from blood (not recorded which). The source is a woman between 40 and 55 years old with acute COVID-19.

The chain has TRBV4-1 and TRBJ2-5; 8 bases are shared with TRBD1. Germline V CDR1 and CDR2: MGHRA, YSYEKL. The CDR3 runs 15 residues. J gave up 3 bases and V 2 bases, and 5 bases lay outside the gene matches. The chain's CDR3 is CASSQPGQGKETQYF. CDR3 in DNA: TGCGCCAGCAGCCAACCCGGACAGGGAAAAGAGACCCAGTACTTC.

The DNA of the CDR3 is TGCGCCAGCAGCGAGGCCCCACAGGGCCCGGAATTTAATGGCTACACCTTC. Its translation is CASSEAPQGPEFNGYTF. The V and J genes are TRBV5-1 and TRBJ1-2, with D possibly TRBD1 on 6 matching bases. Trimming pared 4 bases from V and 6 bases from J, leaving 25 bases between. Germline V gene data show CDR1 as SGHRS and CDR2 as YFSETQ. This CDR3 region has 17 residues.

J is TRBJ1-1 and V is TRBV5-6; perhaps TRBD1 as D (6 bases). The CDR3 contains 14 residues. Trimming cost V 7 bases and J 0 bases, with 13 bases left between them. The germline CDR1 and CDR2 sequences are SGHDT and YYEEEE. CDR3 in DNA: TGTGCCAGCTCAGGGGATAACTTGAACACTGAAGCTTTCTTT. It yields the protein CASSGDNLNTEAFF. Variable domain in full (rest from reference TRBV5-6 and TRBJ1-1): DAGVTQSPTHLIKTRGQQVTLRCSPKSGHDTVSWYQQALGQGPQFIFQYYEEEERQRGNFPDRFSGHQFPNYSSELNVNALLLGDSALYLCASSGDNLNTEAFFGQGTRLTVV.

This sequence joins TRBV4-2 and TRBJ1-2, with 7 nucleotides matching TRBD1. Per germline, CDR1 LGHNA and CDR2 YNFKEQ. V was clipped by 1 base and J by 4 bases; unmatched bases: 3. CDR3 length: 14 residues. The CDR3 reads CASSQAGQSYGYTF. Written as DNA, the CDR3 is TGTGCCAGCAGCCAAGCGGGACAGAGCTATGGCTACACCTTC.

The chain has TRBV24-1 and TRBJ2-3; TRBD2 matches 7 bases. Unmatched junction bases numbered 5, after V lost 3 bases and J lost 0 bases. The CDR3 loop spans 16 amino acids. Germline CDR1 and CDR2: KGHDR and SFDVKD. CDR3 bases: TGTGCCACCAGTGATCAGGGTAGCGGGAGCACAGATACGCAGTATTTT. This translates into CATSDQGSGSTDTQYF.

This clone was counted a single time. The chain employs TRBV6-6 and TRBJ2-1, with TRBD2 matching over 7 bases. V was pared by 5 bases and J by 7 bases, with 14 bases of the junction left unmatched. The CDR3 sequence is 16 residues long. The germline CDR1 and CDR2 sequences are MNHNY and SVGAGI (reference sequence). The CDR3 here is CASSPQTGTILNEQFF. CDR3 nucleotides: TGTGCCAGCAGTCCCCAGACCGGGACTATTCTAAATGAGCAGTTCTTC.

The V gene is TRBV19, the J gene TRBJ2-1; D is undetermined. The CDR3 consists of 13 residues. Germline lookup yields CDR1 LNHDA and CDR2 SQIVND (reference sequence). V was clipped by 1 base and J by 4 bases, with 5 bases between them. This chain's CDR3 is CASSIGPYNEQFF. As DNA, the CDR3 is TGTGCCAGTAGTATAGGGCCTTACAATGAGCAGTTCTTC. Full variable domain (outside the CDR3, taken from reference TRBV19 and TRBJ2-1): DGGITQSPKYLFRKEGQNVTLSCEQNLNHDAMYWYRQDPGQGLRLIYYSQIVNDFQKGDIAEGYSVSREKKESFPLTVTSAQKNPTAFYLCASSIGPYNEQFFGPGTRLTVL.

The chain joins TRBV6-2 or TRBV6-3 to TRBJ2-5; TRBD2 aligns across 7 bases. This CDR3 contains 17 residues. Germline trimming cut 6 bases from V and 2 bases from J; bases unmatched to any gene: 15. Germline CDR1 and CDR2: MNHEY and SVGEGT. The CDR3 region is CASSQESRLAVQETQYF. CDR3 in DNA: TGTGCCAGCAGCCAGGAGTCCCGACTAGCTGTTCAAGAGACCCAGTACTTC.

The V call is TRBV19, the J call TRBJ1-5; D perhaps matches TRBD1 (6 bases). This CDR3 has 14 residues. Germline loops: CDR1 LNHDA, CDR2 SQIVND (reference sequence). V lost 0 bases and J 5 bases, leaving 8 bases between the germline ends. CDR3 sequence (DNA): TGTGCCAGTAGTATAGACAGGGGCGATCAGCCCCAGCATTTT. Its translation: CASSIDRGDQPQHF.

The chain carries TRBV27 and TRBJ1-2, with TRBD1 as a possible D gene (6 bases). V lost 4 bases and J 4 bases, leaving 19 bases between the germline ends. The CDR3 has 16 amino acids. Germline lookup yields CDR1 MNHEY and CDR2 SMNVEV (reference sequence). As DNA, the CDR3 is TGTGCCAGCAGTTCCCGGACAGCCCCTGGGGGCTATGGCTACACCTTC. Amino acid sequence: CASSSRTAPGGYGYTF.

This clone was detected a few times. CDR3 sequence (DNA): TGTGCCAGCAGTTCTACTTCAGGGTATTCGAACACCATATATTTT. As protein: CASSSTSGYSNTIYF. The V call is TRBV6-5, the J call TRBJ1-3; D might be TRBD1 (5 bases). V lost 4 bases and J lost 7, with 17 bases in between. CDR3 length: 15 amino acids. CDR1 and CDR2 (germline): MNHEY, SVGAGI.

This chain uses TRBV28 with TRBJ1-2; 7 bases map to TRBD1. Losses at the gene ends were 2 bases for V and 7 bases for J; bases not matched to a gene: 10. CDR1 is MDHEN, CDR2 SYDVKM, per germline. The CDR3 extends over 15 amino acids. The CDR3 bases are TGTGCCAGCAGTTTAAAGGGACAGACTGTAGGTGGCTACACCTTC. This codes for CASSLKGQTVGGYTF.

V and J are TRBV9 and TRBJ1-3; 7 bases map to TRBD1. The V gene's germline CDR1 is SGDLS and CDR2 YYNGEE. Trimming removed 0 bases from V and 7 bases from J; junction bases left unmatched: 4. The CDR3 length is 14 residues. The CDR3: CASSVEGQTNTIYF. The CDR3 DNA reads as TGTGCCAGCAGCGTAGAGGGACAGACGAACACCATATATTTT.

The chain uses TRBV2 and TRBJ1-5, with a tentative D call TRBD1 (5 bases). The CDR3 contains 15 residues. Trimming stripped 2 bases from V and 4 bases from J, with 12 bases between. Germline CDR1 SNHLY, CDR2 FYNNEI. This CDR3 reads CASSEQGTKNQPQHF. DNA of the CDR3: TGTGCCAGCAGTGAACAGGGTACCAAGAATCAGCCCCAGCATTTT.

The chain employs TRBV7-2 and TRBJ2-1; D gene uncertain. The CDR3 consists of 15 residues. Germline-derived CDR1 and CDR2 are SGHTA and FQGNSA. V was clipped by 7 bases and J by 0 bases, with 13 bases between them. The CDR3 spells CASTPGGSSYNEQFF. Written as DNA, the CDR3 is TGTGCCAGCACCCCCGGTGGTAGCTCCTACAATGAGCAGTTCTTC. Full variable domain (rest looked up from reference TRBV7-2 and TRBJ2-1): GAGVSQSPSNKVTEKGKDVELRCDPISGHTALYWYRQSLGQGLEFLIYFQGNSAPDKSGLPSDRFSAERTGGSVSTLTIQRTQQEDSAVYLCASTPGGSSYNEQFFGPGTRLTVL.

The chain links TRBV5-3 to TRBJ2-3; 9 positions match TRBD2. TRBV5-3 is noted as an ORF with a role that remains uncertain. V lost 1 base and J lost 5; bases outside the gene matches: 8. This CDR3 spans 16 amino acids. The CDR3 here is CARSLRLAGTGDTQYF. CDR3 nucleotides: TGTGCCAGAAGCTTGCGGCTAGCGGGGACCGGAGATACGCAGTATTTT.

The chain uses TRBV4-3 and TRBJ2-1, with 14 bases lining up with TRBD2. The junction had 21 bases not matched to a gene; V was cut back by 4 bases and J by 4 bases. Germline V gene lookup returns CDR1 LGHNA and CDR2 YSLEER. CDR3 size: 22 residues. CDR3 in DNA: TGCGCCAGCAGCCCCGAAGTCAAATGGGGACTAGCGGGAGAGAGGGTTTACAATGAGCAGTTCTTC. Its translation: CASSPEVKWGLAGERVYNEQFF.

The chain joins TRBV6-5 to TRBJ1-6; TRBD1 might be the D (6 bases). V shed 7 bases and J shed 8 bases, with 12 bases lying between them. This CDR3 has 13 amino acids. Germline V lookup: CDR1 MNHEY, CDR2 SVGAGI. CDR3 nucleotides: TGTGCCAGCACTAAGGACAGATATTCACCCCTCCACTTT. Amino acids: CASTKDRYSPLHF.

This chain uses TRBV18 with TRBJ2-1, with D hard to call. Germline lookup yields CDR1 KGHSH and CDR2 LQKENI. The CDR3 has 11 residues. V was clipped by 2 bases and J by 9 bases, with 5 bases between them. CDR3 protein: CASSPGVEQFF. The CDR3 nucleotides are TGTGCCAGCTCACCAGGAGTTGAGCAGTTCTTC. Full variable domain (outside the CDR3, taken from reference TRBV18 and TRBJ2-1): NAGVMQNPRHLVRRRGQEARLRCSPMKGHSHVYWYRQLPEEGLKFMVYLQKENIIDESGMPKERFSAEFPKEGPSILRIQQVVRGDSAAYFCASSPGVEQFFGPGTRLTVL.

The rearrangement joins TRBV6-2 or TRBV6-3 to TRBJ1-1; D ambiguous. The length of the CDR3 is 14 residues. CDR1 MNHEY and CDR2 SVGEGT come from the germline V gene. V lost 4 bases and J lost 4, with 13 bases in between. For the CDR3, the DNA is TGTGCCAGCAGTTTGAGACGGGGAGGCACTGAAGCTTTCTTT. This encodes CASSLRRGGTEAFF.

This CDR3 reads CAISEGPGLAGVGQETQYF. CDR3 DNA: TGTGCCATCAGTGAGGGTCCGGGACTAGCGGGGGTTGGCCAAGAGACCCAGTACTTC. The chain recombines TRBV10-3 with TRBJ2-5; 14 bases align to TRBD2. CDR3 length: 19 amino acids. Per germline, CDR1 ENHRY and CDR2 SYGVKD. The V gene end was trimmed by 2 bases and the J gene end by 1 base; junction bases not matched to a gene: 9.